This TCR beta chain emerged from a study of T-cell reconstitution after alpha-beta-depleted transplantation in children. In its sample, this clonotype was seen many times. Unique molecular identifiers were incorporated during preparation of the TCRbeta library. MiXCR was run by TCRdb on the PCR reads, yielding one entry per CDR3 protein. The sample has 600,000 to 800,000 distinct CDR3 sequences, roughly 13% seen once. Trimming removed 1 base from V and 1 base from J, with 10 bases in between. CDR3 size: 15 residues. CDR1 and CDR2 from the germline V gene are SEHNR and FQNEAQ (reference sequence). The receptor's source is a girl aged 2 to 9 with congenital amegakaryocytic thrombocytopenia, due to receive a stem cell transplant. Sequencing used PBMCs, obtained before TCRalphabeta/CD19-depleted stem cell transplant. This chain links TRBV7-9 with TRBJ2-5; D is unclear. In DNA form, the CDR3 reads TGTGCCAGCAGCTTAGGGTACCTGCCCCAAGAGACCCAGTACTTC. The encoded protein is CASSLGYLPQETQYF.